Presented here are 21 T cell receptor beta chains from one specimen sequenced in a study of response to subunit inactivated influenza vaccine listed by TCRdb under 2018. Receptor libraries were prepared by RT-PCR. For sequencing, an Illumina HiSeq 2500 was employed. Through fastp at Q25 and MiXCR, TCRdb rebuilt clones from the public reads, retaining in-frame beta chains. Each entry merges the rows of one CDR3 protein and shows their most common DNA and genes. The sample table records some 540,000 distinct CDR3 sequences; under 30% of these occur just once. Of the sample, 2.8% falls within the top ten clones. The same specimen was also included in a second study, on T cells expressing NK-cell markers. The second paper further reports: The TCR beta cDNA libraries were made using 5'RACE template switching, a step that added both a universal primer site and unique molecular identifiers.

Sequencing was performed on CD4+ T cells sorted from PBMCs, taken about 11 days after vaccination. The origin of the receptors is a man between 45 and 60 years old who received an inactivated influenza vaccine. Donor details come from another sample of the same person, matched by shared clones.

The CDR3: CASSLWGDTEAFF. The CDR3 coding sequence is TGCGCCAGCAGCTTGTGGGGGGACACTGAAGCTTTCTTT. The chain links TRBV5-1 to TRBJ1-1, with TRBD1 as a possible D gene (5 bases). The CDR3 consists of 13 residues. Germline CDR1 reads SGHRS; CDR2 reads YFSETQ. Between the trimmed V and J ends, which lost 1 base and 3 bases, there was a span of 7 bases.

The chain couples TRBV19 to TRBJ2-5, with 12 bases aligning to TRBD1. V lost 7 bases and J lost 6; bases outside the gene matches: 15. The length of the CDR3 is 17 residues. Germline V CDR1 and CDR2: LNHDA, SQIVND (reference sequence). The CDR3 spells CASNTAPGQGALKTQYF. The CDR3 DNA is TGTGCCAGTAATACAGCGCCGGGACAGGGGGCCTTAAAGACCCAGTACTTC.

The J gene is TRBJ1-1, the V gene TRBV5-1, with D tentatively TRBD1 (6 bases). V was shortened by 0 bases and J by 0 bases, with 9 bases between the two germline ends. CDR1 SGHRS and CDR2 YFSETQ come from the germline V gene. The CDR3 is 15 amino acids. The CDR3 loop is CASSLARGMNTEAFF. CDR3 coding DNA: TGCGCCAGCAGCTTGGCCAGGGGCATGAACACTGAAGCTTTCTTT.

The rearrangement links TRBV5-5 to TRBJ2-3, with D possibly being TRBD2 (5 bases). Trimming stripped 2 bases from V and 1 base from J, with 11 bases between. The CDR3 contains 15 residues. The germline V gene has CDR1 SGHKS and CDR2 YYEKEE (reference sequence). The CDR3 protein is CASSFREGRTDTQYF. The CDR3, as DNA: TGTGCCAGCAGCTTTCGGGAAGGGCGCACAGATACGCAGTATTTT.

The chain recombines TRBV27 with TRBJ2-1; 8 bases map to TRBD1. The V and J ends lost 4 bases and 6 bases, in that order; junction bases with no gene match: 8. The CDR3 is 15 residues long. Germline assignment: CDR1 MNHEY and CDR2 SMNVEV (reference sequence). The CDR3 here is CASSSSRQGFNEQFF. The CDR3 DNA follows: TGTGCCAGCAGTTCTTCCCGACAGGGGTTCAATGAGCAGTTCTTC.

The V and J genes are TRBV20-1 and TRBJ2-7, with TRBD2 matching over 11 bases. The CDR3 has 15 residues. V shed 4 bases and J 0 bases; nucleotides not matched to a gene: 5. Germline V CDR1 and CDR2: DFQATT, SNEGSKA (reference sequence). CDR3: CSANGLAGISYEQYF. The DNA for the CDR3 is TGCAGTGCTAATGGACTAGCGGGTATCTCCTACGAGCAGTACTTC.

This sequence joins TRBV7-2 and TRBJ1-1; D call uncertain. The CDR3 spans 11 residues. V was shortened by 5 bases and J by 5 bases, with 6 bases between the two germline ends. CDR1 is SGHTA and CDR2 is FQGNSA in the germline V gene. CDR3 protein: CASSQWTEAFF. In nucleotides, the CDR3 is TGTGCCAGCAGCCAGTGGACTGAAGCTTTCTTT. The entire variable domain, with the rest obtained from reference TRBV7-2 and TRBJ1-1, is as follows: GAGVSQSPSNKVTEKGKDVELRCDPISGHTALYWYRQSLGQGLEFLIYFQGNSAPDKSGLPSDRFSAERTGGSVSTLTIQRTQQEDSAVYLCASSQWTEAFFGQGTRLTVV.

This clonotype was seen repeatedly, ten times or more. This chain links TRBV7-6 with TRBJ2-2, with 10 bases aligning to TRBD2. CDR1 is SGHVS, CDR2 FNYEAQ, per germline. CDR3 size: 16 residues. The junction had 3 bases not matched to a gene; V was cut back by 5 bases and J by 0 bases. The CDR3 loop reads CASSKTSGANTGELFF. In nucleotides, the CDR3 is TGTGCCAGCAGCAAAACTAGCGGGGCGAACACCGGGGAGCTGTTTTTT.

Written as DNA, the CDR3 is TGCAGTGCTAGGTTCGGAATCAACTATGGCTACACCTTC. This sequence encodes CSARFGINYGYTF. The chain combines TRBV20-1 with TRBJ1-2; D is unclear. From germline, CDR1 is DFQATT and CDR2 SNEGSKA (reference sequence). The CDR3 runs to 13 residues. Trimming removed 3 bases at V and 2 bases at J, with 10 bases between.

In this sample, this clonotype turned up a few times. The chain combines TRBV3-1 with TRBJ2-7; D is unresolved. V lost 0 bases and J lost 6, with 6 bases in between. Germline CDR1 is LGHDT and CDR2 is YNNKEL (reference sequence). The CDR3 consists of 12 residues. DNA for the CDR3: TGTGCCAGCAGCCAAGATTTAGCCGAGCAGTACTTC. Amino acid sequence: CASSQDLAEQYF.

This clonotype has only a few counts. This chain joins TRBV21-1 and TRBJ2-1; the table's D call of TRBD1 was not tested on the DNA. TRBV21-1 is annotated as a pseudogene. The CDR3 length is 16 residues. The CDR3 loop reads CASSKPDRAAYNEQFF. As DNA, the CDR3 is TGTGCCAGCAGCAAACCGGACAGGGCAGCCTACAATGAGCAGTTCTTC.

This rearrangement joins TRBV14 to TRBJ2-7, with 7 bases identical to TRBD2. The CDR3 sequence is 15 residues long. The germline CDR1 and CDR2 sequences are SGHDN and FVKESK. J lost 2 bases, V lost 4 bases, and 8 bases had no gene match. The CDR3, as DNA: TGTGCCAGCAGCCTAGGAAGCGGGGCTACCTACGAGCAGTACTTC. The encoded protein is CASSLGSGATYEQYF.

The rearrangement joins TRBV29-1 to TRBJ1-1, with no clear D. Trimming shortened V by 5 bases and J by 1 base, and 11 bases separated the two germline ends. The CDR3 has 13 residues. Germline V gene data show CDR1 as SQVTM and CDR2 as ANQGSEA. In nucleotides, the CDR3 is TGCAGCGTTATGGCCCGGCAGAACACTGAAGCTTTCTTT. It codes for CSVMARQNTEAFF.

There are a few counts of this clonotype. The chain recombines TRBV20-1 with TRBJ2-3; 12 bases fit TRBD2. The length of the CDR3 is 16 residues. Germline lookup yields CDR1 DFQATT and CDR2 SNEGSKA (reference sequence). J gave up 1 base and V 6 bases, and 8 bases lay outside the gene matches. The CDR3 sequence is CSALPRTSGGTDTQYF. In DNA, the CDR3 is TGCAGTGCGCTCCCCAGGACTAGCGGGGGCACAGATACGCAGTATTTT.

V and J are TRBV20-1 and TRBJ1-5; 7 bases line up with TRBD1. The ends lost 6 bases at V and 3 bases at J; junction bases unmatched: 5. The V gene's germline CDR1 is DFQATT and CDR2 SNEGSKA (reference sequence). CDR3 length: 13 residues. This chain's CDR3 is CSAGQVYNQPQHF. The DNA for the CDR3 is TGCAGTGCCGGACAGGTATACAATCAGCCCCAGCATTTT.

The CDR3 here is CASSLHSLNIQYF. CDR3 DNA sequence: TGCGCCAGCAGCTTGCACAGCTTAAACATTCAGTACTTC. The rearrangement uses TRBV5-1 and TRBJ2-4, with no clear D. Germline lookup yields CDR1 SGHRS and CDR2 YFSETQ. V was trimmed by 1 base and J by 6 bases, leaving 8 bases between them. CDR3 length: 13 amino acids.

The chain is built from TRBV6-2 or TRBV6-3 and TRBJ2-3; 12 positions match TRBD2. The trim removed 6 bases at V and 3 bases at J, leaving 22 bases unmatched. CDR3 size: 21 residues. Germline V gene data show CDR1 as MNHEY and CDR2 as SVGEGT. CDR3 sequence reads: CASSYPGALAGGPKLTDTQYF. The CDR3 DNA reads TGTGCCAGCAGCTACCCCGGGGCTCTAGCGGGAGGGCCGAAGTTGACAGATACGCAGTATTTT.

The V gene is TRBV20-1, the J gene TRBJ2-1, with 8 bases matching TRBD2. The V and J ends lost 4 bases and 0 bases, in that order; junction bases with no gene match: 2. The germline gives CDR1 DFQATT, CDR2 SNEGSKA (reference sequence). The CDR3 is made up of 14 amino acids. CDR3 amino acids: CSATGTSSYNEQFF. DNA for the CDR3: TGCAGTGCTACCGGGACTAGCTCCTACAATGAGCAGTTCTTC.

The genes are TRBV29-1 and TRBJ2-1; D remains ambiguous. Trimming cost V 4 bases and J 4 bases, with 5 bases left between them. The V gene's germline CDR1 is SQVTM and CDR2 ANQGSEA. This CDR3 is built from 11 residues. DNA of the CDR3: TGCAGCGTTGTTTCTTACAATGAGCAGTTCTTC. It codes for CSVVSYNEQFF.

CDR3 loop: CASSLAGTGARETQYF. The CDR3 DNA sequence: TGTGCCAGCAGTTTAGCCGGGACAGGGGCTCGAGAGACCCAGTACTTC. This chain uses TRBV6-5 with TRBJ2-5; TRBD1 aligns across 10 bases. Germline lookup yields CDR1 MNHEY and CDR2 SVGAGI. Losses at the gene ends were 4 bases for V and 4 bases for J; bases not matched to a gene: 9. The CDR3 spans 16 residues.

This clonotype was observed a few times. The rearrangement links TRBV20-1 to TRBJ2-2; TRBD2 might be the D (5 bases). Trimming left V 2 bases short and J 3 bases short, with 16 bases between. Germline CDR1 and CDR2: DFQATT and SNEGSKA (reference sequence). This CDR3 spans 16 amino acids. CDR3: CSARPTGLTYTGELFF. Written as DNA, the CDR3 is TGCAGTGCTAGACCCACCGGACTCACTTACACCGGGGAGCTGTTTTTT.